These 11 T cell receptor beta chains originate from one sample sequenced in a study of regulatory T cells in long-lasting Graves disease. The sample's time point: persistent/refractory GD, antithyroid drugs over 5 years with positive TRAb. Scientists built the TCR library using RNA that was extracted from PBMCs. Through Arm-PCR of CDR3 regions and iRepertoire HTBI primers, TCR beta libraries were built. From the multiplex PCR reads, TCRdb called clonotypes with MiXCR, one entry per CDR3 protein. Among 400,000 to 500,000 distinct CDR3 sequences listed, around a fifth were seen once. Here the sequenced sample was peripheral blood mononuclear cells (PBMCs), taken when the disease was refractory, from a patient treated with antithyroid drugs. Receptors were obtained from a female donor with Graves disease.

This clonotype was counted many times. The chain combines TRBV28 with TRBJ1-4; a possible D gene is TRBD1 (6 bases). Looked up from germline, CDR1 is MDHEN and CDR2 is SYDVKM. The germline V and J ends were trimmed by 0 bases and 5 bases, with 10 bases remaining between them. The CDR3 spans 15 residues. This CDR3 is CASSLWQGPNEKLFF. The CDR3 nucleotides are TGTGCCAGCAGTTTATGGCAGGGGCCCAATGAAAAACTGTTTTTT.

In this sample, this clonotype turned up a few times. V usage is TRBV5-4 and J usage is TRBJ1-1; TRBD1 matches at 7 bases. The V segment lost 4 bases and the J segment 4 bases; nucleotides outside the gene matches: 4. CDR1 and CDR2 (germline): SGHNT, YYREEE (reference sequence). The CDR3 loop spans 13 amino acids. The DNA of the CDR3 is TGTGCCAGCAGCCCCGACAGGGCCACTGAAGCTTTCTTT. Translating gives CASSPDRATEAFF.

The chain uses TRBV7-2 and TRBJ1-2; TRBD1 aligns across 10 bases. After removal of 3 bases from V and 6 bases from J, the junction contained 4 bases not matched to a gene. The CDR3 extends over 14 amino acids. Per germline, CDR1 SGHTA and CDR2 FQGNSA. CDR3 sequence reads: CASSFSGQGNGYTF. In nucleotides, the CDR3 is TGTGCCAGCAGCTTCTCGGGACAGGGGAATGGCTACACCTTC.

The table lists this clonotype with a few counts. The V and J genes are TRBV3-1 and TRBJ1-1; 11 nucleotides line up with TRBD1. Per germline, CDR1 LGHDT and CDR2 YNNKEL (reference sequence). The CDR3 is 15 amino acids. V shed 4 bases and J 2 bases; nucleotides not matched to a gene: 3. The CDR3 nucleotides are TGTGCCAGCAGCCGTGGGACAGGGGGAAACACTGAAGCTTTCTTT. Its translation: CASSRGTGGNTEAFF.

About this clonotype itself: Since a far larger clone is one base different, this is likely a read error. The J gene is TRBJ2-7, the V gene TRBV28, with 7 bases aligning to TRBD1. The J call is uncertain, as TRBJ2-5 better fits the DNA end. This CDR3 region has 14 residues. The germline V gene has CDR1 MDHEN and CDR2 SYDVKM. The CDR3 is CASSQLTGQGTQYF. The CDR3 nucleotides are TGTGCCAGCAGCCAACTGACAGGGCAAGGGACCCAGTACTTC.

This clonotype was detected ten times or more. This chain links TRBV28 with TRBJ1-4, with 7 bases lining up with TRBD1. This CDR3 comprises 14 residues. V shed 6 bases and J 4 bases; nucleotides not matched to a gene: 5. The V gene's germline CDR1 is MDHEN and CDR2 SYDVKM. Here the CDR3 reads CASSRTGSNEKLFF. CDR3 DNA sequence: TGTGCCAGCAGCCGGACAGGTAGTAATGAAAAACTGTTTTTT.

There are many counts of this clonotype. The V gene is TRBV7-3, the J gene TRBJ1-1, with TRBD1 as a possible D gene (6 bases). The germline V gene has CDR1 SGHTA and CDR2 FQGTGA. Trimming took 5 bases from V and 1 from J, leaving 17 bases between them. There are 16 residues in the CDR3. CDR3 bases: TGTGCCAGCAGCCCCGAATCCAGGGGAGGGAACACTGAAGCTTTCTTT. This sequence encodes CASSPESRGGNTEAFF.

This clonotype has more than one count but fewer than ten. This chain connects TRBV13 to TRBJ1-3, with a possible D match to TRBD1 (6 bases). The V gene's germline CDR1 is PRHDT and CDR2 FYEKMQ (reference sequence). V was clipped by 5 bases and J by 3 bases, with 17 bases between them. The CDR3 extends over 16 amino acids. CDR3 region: CASSEGGGLIGNTIYF. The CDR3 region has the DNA TGTGCCAGCAGCGAAGGAGGGGGGTTGATTGGAAACACCATATATTTT.

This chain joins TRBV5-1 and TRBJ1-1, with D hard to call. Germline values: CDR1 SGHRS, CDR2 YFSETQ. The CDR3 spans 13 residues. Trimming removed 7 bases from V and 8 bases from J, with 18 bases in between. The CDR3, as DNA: TGCGCCAGCGGCCTAGGAGATGGGATAGAAGCTTTCTTT. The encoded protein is CASGLGDGIEAFF.

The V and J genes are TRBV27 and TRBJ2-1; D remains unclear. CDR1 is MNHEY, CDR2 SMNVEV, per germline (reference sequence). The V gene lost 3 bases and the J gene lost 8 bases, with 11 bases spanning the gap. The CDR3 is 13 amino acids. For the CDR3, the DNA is TGTGCCAGCAGTTTTAATAGCAACTATGAGCAGTTCTTC. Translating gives CASSFNSNYEQFF.

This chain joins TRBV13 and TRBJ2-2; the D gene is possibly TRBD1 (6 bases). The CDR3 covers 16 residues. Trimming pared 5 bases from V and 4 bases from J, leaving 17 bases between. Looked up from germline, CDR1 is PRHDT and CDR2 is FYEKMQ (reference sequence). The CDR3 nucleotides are TGTGCCAGCAGCCATACAGGGAGTAGGGGCACCGGGGAGCTGTTTTTT. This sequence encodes CASSHTGSRGTGELFF.